This T cell receptor (beta chain) came from a study of shared clonotypes between healthy human individuals. Study-wide context: For every donor, three CD4 naive, three CD4 memory, two CD8 naive and one CD8 memory plates were used. Study-wide results and limits: Non-shared clonotypes displayed generation probabilities falling below those of clonotypes present in all four donors. With a handful of donors compared, around 4.7% of naive CD4 clonotypes were shared.

CD45RO+ cells plus CCR7-negative CD45RA+ TemRA cells formed CD8 memory. V was clipped by 0 bases and J by 5 bases, with 10 bases between them. Germline lookup yields CDR1 MGHDK and CDR2 SYGVNS. The CDR3 extends over 15 amino acids. Profiled with immunoSEQ multiplex PCR; TCRdb holds only in-frame clones, not every one. The sample consists of 600,000 to 750,000 clones, 90% of them appearing once. With regard to this clone: Its antigen is undetermined.

The sequenced material came from memory CD8+ T cells from PBMCs. Subset noted: CD45RO+ cells pooled with CCR7-negative TemRA cells. The chain uses TRBV25-1 and TRBJ1-4; D unresolved. The source is a man aged 18 to 35 in good health. Some clones in this sample may be carry-over from other donors' samples. The CDR3 nucleotides read TGTGCCAGCAGTGAATATGCCCTCCCGAATGAAAAACTGTTTTTT. Translating gives CASSEYALPNEKLFF.